Following are 25 T cell receptor beta chains from one sample sequenced in a study of T cell changes during pregnancy in multiple sclerosis. Libraries were prepared by immunoSEQ multiplex PCR; TCRdb keeps only in-frame clonotypes and omits some of them. The sample holds about 110,000 clones, 90% to 95% seen once. The sequences come from peripheral blood, collected in the third trimester of pregnancy. Source of these receptors: a female donor with multiple sclerosis, enrolled in a pregnancy study.

This chain uses TRBV5-4 with TRBJ2-7, with 7 bases lining up with TRBD1. Germline CDR1 and CDR2: SGHNT and YYREEE (reference sequence). The CDR3 is 15 amino acids. V was pared by 4 bases and J by 1 base, with 8 bases of the junction left unmatched. The CDR3 reads CASSDAGTASYEQYF. The CDR3, as DNA: TGTGCCAGCAGCGACGCCGGGACAGCATCCTACGAGCAGTACTTC.

The chain uses TRBV30 and TRBJ2-1; D is unresolved. Trimming pared 0 bases from V and 3 bases from J, leaving 6 bases between. CDR1 GTSNPN and CDR2 SVGIG come from the germline V gene (reference sequence). This CDR3 has 13 amino acids. CDR3 sequence reads: CAWSVMSYNEQFF. The CDR3 bases are TGTGCCTGGAGTGTGATGAGCTACAATGAGCAGTTCTTC.

The V gene is TRBV5-1, the J gene TRBJ1-6; D remains unclear. Deletions cut 4 bases from V and 5 bases from J, with 13 bases between. The CDR3 runs to 15 residues. CDR1 is SGHRS, CDR2 YFSETQ, per germline. CDR3 protein: CASSSSGENNSPLHF. The CDR3 nucleotides are TGCGCCAGCAGCAGCAGCGGGGAGAATAATTCACCCCTCCACTTT.

The rearrangement joins TRBV6-5 to TRBJ1-3; 9 nucleotides match TRBD1. The trim removed 6 bases at V and 7 bases at J, leaving 10 bases unmatched. This CDR3 is 15 amino acids long. The V gene's germline CDR1 is MNHEY and CDR2 SVGAGI. Here the CDR3 DNA reads TGTGCCAGCAGCCAGACAGGGGGTACATGGAACACCATATATTTT. Protein sequence: CASSQTGGTWNTIYF.

The rearrangement uses TRBV19 and TRBJ2-5, with D tentatively TRBD1 (5 bases). This CDR3 contains 14 residues. V was shortened by 0 bases and J by 4 bases, with 9 bases between the two germline ends. Germline V gene lookup returns CDR1 LNHDA and CDR2 SQIVND (reference sequence). CDR3 nucleotide sequence: TGTGCCAGTAGTATAGATGCAGGGTCAGAGACCCAGTACTTC. Protein: CASSIDAGSETQYF.

The rearrangement uses TRBV5-4 and TRBJ2-7, with 7 nucleotides matching TRBD1. The CDR3 runs to 13 residues. Per germline, CDR1 SGHNT and CDR2 YYREEE (reference sequence). Trimming cost V 4 bases and J 2 bases; bases outside gene matches: 3. The CDR3 DNA follows: TGTGCCAGCAGCACGGGGACAGCCTACGAGCAGTACTTC. Translating gives CASSTGTAYEQYF.

The chain is built from TRBV2 and TRBJ1-1; 9 bases align to TRBD1. Unmatched junction bases numbered 6, after V lost 7 bases and J lost 0 bases. This CDR3 is 15 amino acids long. Germline V lookup: CDR1 SNHLY, CDR2 FYNNEI. This CDR3 reads CASTGQGQMNTEAFF. DNA for the CDR3: TGTGCCAGCACCGGACAGGGGCAGATGAACACTGAAGCTTTCTTT.

The rearrangement links TRBV7-6 to TRBJ1-2; 7 nucleotides agree with TRBD1. From germline, CDR1 is SGHVS and CDR2 FNYEAQ. Germline trimming cut 1 base from V and 8 bases from J; bases unmatched to any gene: 7. The CDR3 runs to 14 residues. CDR3 sequence: CASSLDRGGRGYTF. In DNA, the CDR3 is TGTGCCAGCAGCTTAGACAGGGGAGGCCGCGGCTACACCTTC. Full variable domain (remainder filled in from reference TRBV7-6 and TRBJ1-2): GAGVSQSPRYKVTKRGQDVALRCDPISGHVSLYWYRQALGQGPEFLTYFNYEAQQDKSGLPNDRFSAERPEGSISTLTIQRTEQRDSAMYRCASSLDRGGRGYTFGSGTRLTVV.

The table lists this clone with a count of one. The V call is TRBV29-1, the J call TRBJ2-1, with D hard to call. This CDR3 spans 12 amino acids. Germline V gene lookup returns CDR1 SQVTM and CDR2 ANQGSEA. The ends were cut back, 0 bases at V and 8 bases at J, with 8 bases in the middle. The CDR3: CSVEDSVYEQFF. The CDR3 nucleotides are TGCAGCGTTGAAGACTCGGTCTATGAGCAGTTCTTC.

This chain connects TRBV5-8 to TRBJ1-3; 8 bases agree with TRBD1. Losses at the gene ends were 4 bases for V and 0 bases for J; bases not matched to a gene: 9. The length of the CDR3 is 17 residues. The germline V gene encodes CDR1 SGHTS and CDR2 YDEGEE. The DNA of the CDR3 is TGTGCCAGCAGCAAGCTTGGACAGGGCACCTCTGGAAACACCATATATTTT. It specifies CASSKLGQGTSGNTIYF. Full variable domain (rest looked up from reference TRBV5-8 and TRBJ1-3): EAGVTQSPTHLIKTRGQQATLRCSPISGHTSVYWYQQALGLGLQFLLWYDEGEERNRGNFPPRFSGRQFPNYSSELNVNALELEDSALYLCASSKLGQGTSGNTIYFGEGSWLTVV.

The chain's CDR3 is CASSLEGLAELNTGELFF. The CDR3 nucleotides read TGTGCCAGCAGCTTAGAGGGACTAGCGGAATTGAACACCGGGGAGCTGTTTTTT. The chain joins TRBV11-1 to TRBJ2-2; 11 nucleotides line up with TRBD2. The CDR3 contains 18 residues. Trimming cost V 1 base and J 1 base; bases outside gene matches: 5. CDR1 is SGHAT, CDR2 FQDESV, per germline (reference sequence). Drawing the rest from reference TRBV11-1 and TRBJ2-2, the complete variable domain is EAEVAQSPRYKITEKSQAVAFWCDPISGHATLYWYRQILGQGPELLVQFQDESVVDDSQLPKDRFSAERLKGVDSTLKIQPAELGDSAMYLCASSLEGLAELNTGELFFGEGSRLTVL.

The CDR3 nucleotides are TGTGCCAGCAGTCCCCCGGACACTAGCCACGAGCAGTACTTC. It encodes CASSPPDTSHEQYF. The chain recombines TRBV28 with TRBJ2-7; a weak D match, TRBD2 (6 bases). V lost 5 bases and J 5 bases, leaving 16 bases between the germline ends. CDR1 is MDHEN, CDR2 SYDVKM, per germline. This CDR3 has 14 residues.

The rearrangement uses TRBV5-1 and TRBJ2-1; a possible D gene is TRBD2 (5 bases). CDR1 and CDR2 from the germline V gene are SGHRS and YFSETQ. The CDR3 extends over 14 amino acids. V gave up 1 base and J gave up 6 bases, with 11 bases separating them. The DNA for the CDR3 is TGCGCCAGCAGCTTGAGGACTGGATTCAATGAGCAGTTCTTC. It yields the protein CASSLRTGFNEQFF.

Regarding this clone: Because the CDR3 is missing its conserved closing phenylalanine or tryptophan, this is likely a read error. This rearrangement joins TRBV30 to TRBJ1-2; weak D call: TRBD1 (5 bases). Germline V lookup: CDR1 GTSNPN, CDR2 SVGIG (reference sequence). The V and J ends lost 4 bases and 2 bases respectively, with 17 bases between them. The CDR3 runs to 15 residues. The CDR3 bases are TGTGCCTGGACTTCACAGGTTTTCTTCAACTATGGCTACACCCTC. Translating gives CAWTSQVFFNYGYTL.

This rearrangement joins TRBV7-3 to TRBJ2-7; 8 bases fit TRBD2. The germline gives CDR1 SGHTA, CDR2 FQGTGA. The V and J ends lost 0 bases and 3 bases, in that order; junction bases with no gene match: 4. This CDR3 region has 15 residues. CDR3: CASSLTVAGNYEQYF. Here the CDR3 DNA reads TGTGCCAGCAGCTTAACCGTAGCGGGAAACTACGAGCAGTACTTC. The whole variable domain, remainder taken from reference TRBV7-3 and TRBJ2-7, is GAGVSQTPSNKVTEKGKYVELRCDPISGHTALYWYRQSLGQGPEFLIYFQGTGAADDSGLPNDRFFAVRPEGSVSTLKIQRTERGDSAVYLCASSLTVAGNYEQYFGPGTRLTVT.

This sequence joins TRBV19 and TRBJ1-6; D unresolved. The CDR3 is 14 residues long. Germline-derived CDR1 and CDR2 are LNHDA and SQIVND (reference sequence). Trimming removed 3 bases from V and 1 base from J, with 4 bases in between. The CDR3 loop reads CASSIQSYNSPLHF. DNA for the CDR3: TGTGCCAGTAGTATCCAGTCCTATAATTCACCCCTCCACTTT.

V and J are TRBV16 and TRBJ2-7; TRBD1 might be the D (6 bases). The V gene's germline CDR1 is KGHSY and CDR2 FQNENV. V lost 0 bases to trimming and J lost 0 bases, with 18 bases between them. The length of the CDR3 is 18 residues. The CDR3 spells CASSQSFRGLSSSYEQYF. CDR3 coding DNA: TGTGCCAGCAGCCAATCGTTCAGGGGATTGAGTAGCTCCTACGAGCAGTACTTC.

The chain combines TRBV19 with TRBJ2-2; maybe TRBD1 (6 bases). This CDR3 has 16 residues. The germline V and J ends were trimmed by 7 bases and 5 bases, with 20 bases remaining between them. Germline V gives CDR1 LNHDA, CDR2 SQIVND (reference sequence). The CDR3 DNA reads TGTGCCAGTACTACATCTGGACAGCGAGCTACCGGGGAGCTGTTTTTT. Protein product: CASTTSGQRATGELFF.

The genes are TRBV27 and TRBJ2-7; D is possibly TRBD2 (6 bases). Per germline, CDR1 MNHEY and CDR2 SMNVEV (reference sequence). Between the trimmed V and J ends, which lost 4 bases and 6 bases, there was a span of 19 bases. The CDR3 runs to 15 residues. CDR3 in DNA: TGTGCCAGCAGTTATAATTCCTTCGGGGGAGTCGAGCAGTACTTC. Translation gives CASSYNSFGGVEQYF.

The rearrangement links TRBV2 to TRBJ2-5, with 10 bases lining up with TRBD1. V dropped 4 bases and J dropped 5; count of bases not matched to a gene: 10. Germline V gene lookup returns CDR1 SNHLY and CDR2 FYNNEI. This CDR3 spans 16 amino acids. For the CDR3, the DNA is TGTGCCAGCAGTGTGGGGGACAGGGGTTGGGGGGAGACCCAGTACTTC. It codes for CASSVGDRGWGETQYF.

The CDR3 DNA is TGTGCCAGCAGCTTGGAACGAGGGGGCGAGCAGTACTTC. Its translation is CASSLERGGEQYF. The chain joins TRBV5-6 to TRBJ2-7, with a weak D call TRBD1 (6 bases). Trimming removed 0 bases at V and 6 bases at J, with 10 bases between. From germline, CDR1 is SGHDT and CDR2 YYEEEE. The CDR3 sequence is 13 residues long.

The gene calls are TRBV19 and TRBJ1-2; 8 bases map to TRBD1. This CDR3 contains 15 residues. With V trimmed by 4 bases and J by 6 bases, 10 bases remained unmatched. In germline, CDR1 is LNHDA, CDR2 SQIVND (reference sequence). CDR3 sequence: CASSTGQGFTDGYTF. The CDR3 DNA sequence: TGTGCCAGTAGTACTGGACAGGGCTTTACGGATGGCTACACCTTC.

This chain joins TRBV10-3 and TRBJ2-1; 7 nucleotides match TRBD2. The V gene end was trimmed by 5 bases and the J gene end by 1 base; junction bases not matched to a gene: 5. This CDR3 has 15 residues. CDR1 is ENHRY, CDR2 SYGVKD, per germline. The CDR3 protein is CAISPDSGSYNEQFF. The CDR3 DNA sequence: TGTGCCATCAGTCCGGATAGCGGGTCCTACAATGAGCAGTTCTTC.

The chain has TRBV10-3 and TRBJ1-1; TRBD1 is a possible D gene (6 bases). V dropped 8 bases and J dropped 4 bases, with 17 bases sitting between them. Germline loops: CDR1 ENHRY, CDR2 SYGVKD. The CDR3 runs to 14 residues. DNA of the CDR3: TGTGCCATCGGGGGGCAGCGGGAGGGCACTGAAGCTTTCTTT. Translated, it gives CAIGGQREGTEAFF.

The chain uses TRBV9 and TRBJ2-1; the match to TRBD2 covers 7 bases. This CDR3 is built from 15 residues. Per germline, CDR1 SGDLS and CDR2 YYNGEE. V shed 2 bases, J shed 6 bases, and the junction held 8 bases outside the gene matches. Here the CDR3 reads CASSVAGESLNEQFF. CDR3 in DNA: TGTGCCAGCAGCGTTGCGGGAGAGAGCCTCAATGAGCAGTTCTTC.